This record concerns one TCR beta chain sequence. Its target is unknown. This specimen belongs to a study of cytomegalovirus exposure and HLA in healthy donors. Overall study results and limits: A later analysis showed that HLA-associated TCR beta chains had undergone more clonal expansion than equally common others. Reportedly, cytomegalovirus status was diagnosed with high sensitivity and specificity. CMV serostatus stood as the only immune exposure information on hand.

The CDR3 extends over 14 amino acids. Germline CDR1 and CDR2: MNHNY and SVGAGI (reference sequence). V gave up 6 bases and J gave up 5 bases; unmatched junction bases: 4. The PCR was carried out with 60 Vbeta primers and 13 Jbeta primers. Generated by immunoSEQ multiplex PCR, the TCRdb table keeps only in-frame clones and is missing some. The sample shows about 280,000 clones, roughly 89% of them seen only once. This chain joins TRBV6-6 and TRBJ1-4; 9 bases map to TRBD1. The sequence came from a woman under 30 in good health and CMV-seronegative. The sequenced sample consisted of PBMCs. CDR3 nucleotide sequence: TGTGCCAGCAGCCCAGGACAGGGGAATGAAAAACTGTTTTTT. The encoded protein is CASSPGQGNEKLFF.